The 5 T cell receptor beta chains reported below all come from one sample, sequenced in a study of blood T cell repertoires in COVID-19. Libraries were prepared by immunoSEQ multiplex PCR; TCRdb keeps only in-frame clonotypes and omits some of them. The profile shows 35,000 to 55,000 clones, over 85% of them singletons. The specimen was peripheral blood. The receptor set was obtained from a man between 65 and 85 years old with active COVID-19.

CDR3 nucleotides: TGTGCCAGCAGCTTAGGGACAGGCGCCTACAATGAGCAGTTCTTC. It translates to CASSLGTGAYNEQFF. The chain combines TRBV5-5 with TRBJ2-1; 8 nucleotides match TRBD1. The CDR3 has 15 residues. After removal of 2 bases from V and 2 bases from J, the junction contained 3 bases not matched to a gene. Germline CDR1 and CDR2: SGHKS and YYEKEE (reference sequence).

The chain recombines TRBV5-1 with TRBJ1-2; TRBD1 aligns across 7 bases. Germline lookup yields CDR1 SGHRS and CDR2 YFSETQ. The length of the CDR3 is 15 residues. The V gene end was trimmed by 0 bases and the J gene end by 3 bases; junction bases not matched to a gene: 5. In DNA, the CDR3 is TGCGCCAGCAGCTTGGAAGGGACAGAAGACTATGGCTACACCTTC. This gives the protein CASSLEGTEDYGYTF.

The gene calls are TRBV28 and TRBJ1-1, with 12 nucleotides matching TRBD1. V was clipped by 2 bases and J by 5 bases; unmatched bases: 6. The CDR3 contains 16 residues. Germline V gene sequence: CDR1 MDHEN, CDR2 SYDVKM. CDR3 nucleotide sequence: TGTGCCAGCAGTTTAAGGGACAGGGGGCCGGGGACTGAAGCTTTCTTT. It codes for CASSLRDRGPGTEAFF.

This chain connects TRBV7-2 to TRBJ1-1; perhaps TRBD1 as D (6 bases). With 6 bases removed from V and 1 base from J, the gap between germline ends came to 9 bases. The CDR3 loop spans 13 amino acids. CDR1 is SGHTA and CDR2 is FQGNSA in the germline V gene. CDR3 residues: CASRWGQNTEAFF. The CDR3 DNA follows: TGTGCCAGCAGGTGGGGACAGAACACTGAAGCTTTCTTT.

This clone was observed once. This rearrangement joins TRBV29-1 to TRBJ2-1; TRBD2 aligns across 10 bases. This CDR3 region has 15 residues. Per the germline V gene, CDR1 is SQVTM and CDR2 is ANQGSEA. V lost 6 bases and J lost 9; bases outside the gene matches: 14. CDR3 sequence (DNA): TGCAGCGTACTGGGTTTGCTAGCGGGAGCCGGTGAGCAGTTCTTC. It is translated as CSVLGLLAGAGEQFF.